The 10 T cell receptor beta chains listed next were all sequenced from one sample in a study of blood T cell repertoires in COVID-19. Produced via immunoSEQ multiplex PCR; TCRdb's table is partial and in-frame only. The sample lists approximately 66,000 clones, 70% to 90% occurring once. Specimen: peripheral blood. These TCRs come from a human donor with active COVID-19. The donor label of this sample is uncertain.

This chain uses TRBV7-2 with TRBJ1-1; 7 bases fit TRBD1. The CDR3 spans 14 residues. CDR1 SGHTA and CDR2 FQGNSA come from the germline V gene. V gave up 4 bases and J gave up 1 base; unmatched junction bases: 3. CDR3 bases: TGTGCCAGCAGCTCTGGACAGGAGAACACTGAAGCTTTCTTT. Protein sequence: CASSSGQENTEAFF.

This clone came up a few times. The gene calls are TRBV11-2 and TRBJ1-2, with no clear D. V was cut by 3 bases and J by 1 base, with 12 bases left in between. Germline V lookup: CDR1 SGHAT, CDR2 FQNNGV. The CDR3 is 15 amino acids. CDR3 protein: CASSLGHAGNYGYTF. The DNA of the CDR3 is TGTGCCAGCAGCTTGGGTCATGCGGGTAACTATGGCTACACCTTC.

The chain couples TRBV9 to TRBJ2-7; the match to TRBD1 covers 7 bases. J gave up 5 bases and V 0 bases, and 2 bases lay outside the gene matches. Germline V gives CDR1 SGDLS, CDR2 YYNGEE. This CDR3 comprises 13 residues. The chain's CDR3 is CASSVGQGDEQYF. CDR3 nucleotide sequence: TGTGCCAGCAGCGTAGGCCAGGGGGACGAGCAGTACTTC.

This clone was seen a single time. The chain has TRBV28 and TRBJ2-3; 14 nucleotides align to TRBD2. V shed 7 bases and J 4 bases; nucleotides not matched to a gene: 4. The germline V gene encodes CDR1 MDHEN and CDR2 SYDVKM. The CDR3 is 15 amino acids. The DNA of the CDR3 is TGTGCCAGCACCCTGGGACTAGCGGGAGCAGATACGCAGTATTTT. This codes for CASTLGLAGADTQYF.

This chain links TRBV6-6 with TRBJ2-2; 10 bases match TRBD2. Losses at the gene ends were 6 bases for V and 6 bases for J; bases not matched to a gene: 1. The CDR3 consists of 13 residues. The germline V gene has CDR1 MNHNY and CDR2 SVGAGI (reference sequence). In DNA, the CDR3 is TGTGCCAGCAGAGCGGGAGGGCCCGGGGAGCTGTTTTTT. It codes for CASRAGGPGELFF.

The chain uses TRBV27 and TRBJ1-6, with 9 bases identical to TRBD1. Germline V lookup: CDR1 MNHEY, CDR2 SMNVEV (reference sequence). J lost 1 base, V lost 5 bases, and 15 bases had no gene match. The CDR3 is 20 amino acids. CDR3 protein: CASSTHRDRAPGSYNSPLHF. The CDR3 region has the DNA TGTGCCAGCAGTACCCATAGGGACAGGGCACCGGGATCCTATAATTCACCCCTCCACTTT.

This sequence joins TRBV4-2 and TRBJ2-2; D might be TRBD2 (5 bases). V lost 0 bases and J 3 bases, leaving 8 bases between the germline ends. Germline CDR1 reads LGHNA; CDR2 reads YNFKEQ. The CDR3 totals 15 residues. The CDR3 region has the DNA TGTGCCAGCAGCCAAGAGGGGAGACACACCGGGGAGCTGTTTTTT. Translating gives CASSQEGRHTGELFF.

V is TRBV3-1 (or the pseudogene TRBV3-2) and J is TRBJ2-5; D possibly corresponds to TRBD1 (5 bases). Germline assignment: CDR1 LGHDT and CDR2 YNNKEL (reference sequence). Trimming cost V 1 base and J 2 bases, with 8 bases left between them. The CDR3 runs 14 residues. The CDR3 spells CASSQGRQQETQYF. DNA of the CDR3: TGTGCCAGCAGCCAAGGGAGACAGCAAGAGACCCAGTACTTC.

This chain joins TRBV3-1 (or the pseudogene TRBV3-2) and TRBJ2-1; 13 bases fit TRBD2. Germline lookup yields CDR1 LGHDT and CDR2 YNNKEL (reference sequence). Germline trimming cut 5 bases from V and 7 bases from J; bases unmatched to any gene: 5. The CDR3 consists of 15 residues. CDR3 residues: CASSTTSGRYNEQFF. The CDR3 nucleotides read TGTGCCAGCAGCACGACTAGCGGGAGGTATAATGAGCAGTTCTTC.

This clone has just one count. This chain connects TRBV4-2 to TRBJ2-2, with D maybe TRBD1 (5 bases). Trimming pared 2 bases from V and 1 base from J, leaving 8 bases between. This CDR3 spans 15 amino acids. Looked up from germline, CDR1 is LGHNA and CDR2 is YNFKEQ. The CDR3: CASSQPQGNTGELFF. The CDR3 DNA is TGTGCCAGCAGCCAACCTCAGGGGAACACCGGGGAGCTGTTTTTT.